One and the same sample provided the 11 T cell receptor beta chains below, sequenced in a study of blood T cell repertoires in COVID-19. Generated by immunoSEQ multiplex PCR, the TCRdb table keeps only in-frame clones and is missing some. The data hold 200,000 to 250,000 clones, with roughly nine tenths observed a single time. Sequenced material: peripheral blood. The receptors shown here come from a man in his sixties with COVID-19, enrolled during active disease.

This clone is a singleton in its sample. J is TRBJ2-5 and V is TRBV3-1 (or the pseudogene TRBV3-2), with 8 bases lining up with TRBD1. Germline-derived CDR1 and CDR2 are LGHDT and YNNKEL (reference sequence). V shed 10 bases, J shed 4 bases, and the junction held 8 bases outside the gene matches. This CDR3 has 13 amino acids. The CDR3 protein is CATTGAAGETQYF. The DNA for the CDR3 is TGTGCCACGACAGGGGCGGCGGGAGAGACCCAGTACTTC.

The rearrangement uses TRBV11-2 and TRBJ2-1; 9 bases map to TRBD2. This CDR3 spans 15 amino acids. Germline V gives CDR1 SGHAT, CDR2 FQNNGV. J was trimmed by 6 bases and V by 0 bases; bases with no gene match: 3. Written as DNA, the CDR3 is TGTGCCAGCAGCTTAGAGCGGGGGGGTCGCAATGAGCAGTTCTTC. Its protein is CASSLERGGRNEQFF.

This clone was seen just once. The rearrangement uses TRBV29-1 and TRBJ2-7; no clear D. The CDR3 loop spans 14 amino acids. From germline, CDR1 is SQVTM and CDR2 ANQGSEA. V was shortened by 2 bases and J by 1 base, with 12 bases between the two germline ends. CDR3 nucleotides: TGCAGCGTTGAAACACCTGGGCAGTCCTACGAGCAGTACTTC. It encodes CSVETPGQSYEQYF.

This chain links TRBV7-3 with TRBJ1-5, with 8 nucleotides matching TRBD1. Germline V gene data show CDR1 as SGHTA and CDR2 as FQGTGA. The CDR3 covers 13 residues. Germline trimming cut 3 bases from V and 5 bases from J; bases unmatched to any gene: 0. This chain's CDR3 is CASSLDRDQPQHF. CDR3 in DNA: TGTGCCAGCAGCTTGGACAGGGATCAGCCCCAGCATTTT.

This chain joins TRBV18 and TRBJ2-1; 8 positions match TRBD2. Trimming at V came to 3 bases and at J to 5 bases, leaving 6 bases not matched to a gene. The CDR3 extends over 15 amino acids. Germline CDR1 is KGHSH and CDR2 is LQKENI. In DNA, the CDR3 is TGTGCCAGCTCACCCGGGGGGGCCGGGAACAATGAGCAGTTCTTC. Translated, it gives CASSPGGAGNNEQFF.

This chain links TRBV7-9 with TRBJ1-1; 7 bases are shared with TRBD1. Germline loops: CDR1 SEHNR, CDR2 FQNEAQ (reference sequence). With 5 bases clipped from V and 6 bases from J, the junction kept 9 bases outside the gene matches. CDR3 length: 14 amino acids. CDR3 region: CASSVGGLGAEAFF. In nucleotides, the CDR3 is TGTGCCAGCAGCGTAGGGGGCTTGGGCGCTGAAGCTTTCTTT.

The chain is built from TRBV2 and TRBJ1-1, with D possibly matching TRBD1 (6 bases). The CDR3 contains 15 residues. The germline CDR1 and CDR2 sequences are SNHLY and FYNNEI. The V end was cut by 6 bases, the J end by 4 bases, with 18 bases between. CDR3 bases: TGTGCCAGCAGGTTAAGACAGGTAGGCTTCACTGAAGCTTTCTTT. This codes for CASRLRQVGFTEAFF.

The chain links TRBV7-2 to TRBJ2-5, with 7 bases aligning to TRBD1. CDR1 is SGHTA, CDR2 FQGNSA, per germline. This CDR3 has 14 amino acids. With 4 bases clipped from V and 4 bases from J, the junction kept 6 bases outside the gene matches. CDR3 nucleotides: TGTGCCAGCAGCTCGTACGACAGGGTAGAGACCCAGTACTTC. Translated, it gives CASSSYDRVETQYF.

The chain employs TRBV29-1 and TRBJ2-3, with TRBD2 identical over 7 bases. After removal of 4 bases from V and 1 base from J, the junction contained 11 bases not matched to a gene. CDR3 length: 16 amino acids. Per the germline V gene, CDR1 is SQVTM and CDR2 is ANQGSEA. This CDR3 reads CSVVGGSAFGTDTQYF. The DNA of the CDR3 is TGCAGCGTTGTGGGGGGGTCGGCCTTCGGCACAGATACGCAGTATTTT.

This chain joins TRBV18 and TRBJ2-7, with 11 bases that match TRBD2. Germline CDR1 and CDR2: KGHSH and LQKENI. V lost 1 base and J lost 0; bases outside the gene matches: 5. The CDR3 covers 17 residues. The CDR3 sequence: CASSPLLAGGASYEQYF. In nucleotides, the CDR3 is TGTGCCAGCTCACCACTGCTAGCGGGGGGTGCCTCCTACGAGCAGTACTTC.

The V gene is TRBV7-2, the J gene TRBJ1-2, with TRBD1 identical over 9 bases. The junction had 11 bases not matched to a gene; V was cut back by 5 bases and J by 4 bases. There are 16 residues in the CDR3. In germline, CDR1 is SGHTA, CDR2 FQGNSA. CDR3 amino acids: CASSKPGTGLFYGYTF. CDR3 sequence (DNA): TGTGCCAGCAGCAAACCTGGGACAGGGCTTTTCTATGGCTACACCTTC.